This paragraph reports one T cell receptor (beta chain). Some clones are missing from TCRdb's copy, which holds only in-frame ones; the method was immunoSEQ multiplex PCR. The sample holds 40,000 to 60,000 clones, approximately 93% seen once. The sample belongs to a study of blood T cell repertoires in COVID-19. With 3 bases removed from V and 0 bases from J, the gap between germline ends came to 10 bases. The CDR3 is 15 amino acids. Germline CDR1 reads SGHKS; CDR2 reads YYEKEE (reference sequence). Material: peripheral blood. V usage is TRBV5-5 and J usage is TRBJ1-3; perhaps TRBD1 as D (5 bases). The TCR originated in a man between 60 and 70 years old with COVID-19, enrolled during active disease. This chain's CDR3 is CASSSGHFSGNTIYF. For the CDR3, the DNA is TGTGCCAGCAGCTCCGGACACTTCTCTGGAAACACCATATATTTT.